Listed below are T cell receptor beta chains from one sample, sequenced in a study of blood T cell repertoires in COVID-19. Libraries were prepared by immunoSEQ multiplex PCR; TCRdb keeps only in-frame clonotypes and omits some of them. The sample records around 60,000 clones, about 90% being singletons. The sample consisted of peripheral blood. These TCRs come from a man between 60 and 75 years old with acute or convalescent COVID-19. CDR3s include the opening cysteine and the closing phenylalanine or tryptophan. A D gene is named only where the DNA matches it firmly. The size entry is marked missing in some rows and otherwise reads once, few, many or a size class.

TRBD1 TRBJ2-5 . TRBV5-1 CASSSGQGFGETQYF TGCGCCAGCAGCTCGGGACAGGGGTTCGGCGAGACCCAGTACTTC
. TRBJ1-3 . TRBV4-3 CASSQERGYSGNTIYF TGCGCCAGCAGCCAAGAAAGGGGCTACTCTGGAAACACCATATATTTT
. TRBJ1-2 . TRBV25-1 CASSGVWSLTANYGYTF TGTGCCAGCAGTGGGGTGTGGTCTTTGACTGCCAACTATGGCTACACCTTC
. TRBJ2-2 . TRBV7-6 CASRPDSQDGELFF TGTGCCAGCAGACCGGACAGCCAAGACGGGGAGCTGTTTTTT
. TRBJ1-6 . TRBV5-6 CASSLGMRDNSPLHF TGTGCCAGCAGCTTGGGTATGAGGGATAATTCACCCCTCCACTTT
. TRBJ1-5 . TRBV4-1 CASSQDGGRINQPQHF TGCGCCAGCAGCCAAGATGGAGGGAGGATCAATCAGCCCCAGCATTTT
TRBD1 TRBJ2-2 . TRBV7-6 CASSLFSGGSTGELFF TGTGCCAGCAGCTTATTTTCAGGGGGCAGCACCGGGGAGCTGTTTTTT
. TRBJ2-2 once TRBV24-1 CATSGLWSAGELFF TGTGCCACCAGCGGACTATGGTCGGCCGGGGAGCTGTTTTTT
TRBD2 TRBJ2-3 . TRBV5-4 CASSPGLGTDTQYF TGTGCCAGCAGCCCAGGACTAGGCACAGATACGCAGTATTTT
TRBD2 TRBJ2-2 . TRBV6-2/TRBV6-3 CASSDRGLAGVGELFF TGTGCCAGCAGTGACCGCGGGCTAGCGGGAGTCGGGGAGCTGTTTTTT
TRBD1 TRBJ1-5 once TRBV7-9 CASSRTGDGQPQHF TGTGCCAGCAGCCGGACAGGGGATGGGCAGCCCCAGCATTTT
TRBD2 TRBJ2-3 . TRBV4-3 CASSQDSASGSPADTQYF TGCGCCAGCAGCCAAGACTCGGCTAGCGGGAGCCCGGCAGATACGCAGTATTTT
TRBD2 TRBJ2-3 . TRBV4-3 CASSQDGGLGTDTQYF TGCGCCAGCAGCCAAGATGGGGGACTAGGTACAGATACGCAGTATTTT
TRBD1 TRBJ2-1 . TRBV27 CASSNKGRGSYNEQFF TGTGCCAGCAGTAACAAGGGCAGGGGGTCCTACAATGAGCAGTTCTTC
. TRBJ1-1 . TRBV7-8 CASSFNSLTEAFF TGTGCCAGCAGCTTTAACAGTCTTACCGAAGCTTTCTTT
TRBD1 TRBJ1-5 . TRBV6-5 CASKDRGSNQPQHF TGTGCCAGCAAAGACAGGGGTAGCAATCAGCCCCAGCATTTT
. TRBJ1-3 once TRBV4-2 CASSQDGGGGTLSGNTIYF TGTGCCAGCAGCCAAGATGGAGGTGGGGGGACCCTCTCTGGAAACACCATATATTTT
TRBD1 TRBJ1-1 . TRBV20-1 CSARGQGKAFF TGCAGTGCTAGAGGACAGGGGAAAGCTTTCTTT
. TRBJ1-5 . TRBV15 CATSRGESNQPQHF TGTGCCACCAGCAGAGGGGAGTCAAATCAGCCCCAGCATTTT
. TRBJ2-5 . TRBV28 CASTSPGSPRETQYF TGTGCCAGCACATCGCCGGGATCCCCTCGGGAGACCCAGTACTTC
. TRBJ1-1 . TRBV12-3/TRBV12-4 CASSLKGDTEAFF TGTGCCAGCAGTTTAAAAGGGGACACTGAAGCTTTCTTT
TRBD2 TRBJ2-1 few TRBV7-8 CASSLSSGSSYNEQFF TGTGCCAGCAGCTTATCTAGCGGGAGCTCCTACAATGAGCAGTTCTTC
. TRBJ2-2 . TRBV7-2 CASSPRRGLTGELFF TGTGCCAGCAGTCCCAGGAGGGGACTCACCGGGGAGCTGTTTTTT
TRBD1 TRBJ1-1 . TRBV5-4 CASSYDRDFEAFF TGTGCCAGCAGCTACGACAGGGACTTTGAAGCTTTCTTT
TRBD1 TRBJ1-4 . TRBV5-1 CASSSSTGQSNEKLFF TGCGCCAGCAGCTCCTCTACGGGACAGTCAAATGAAAAACTGTTTTTT
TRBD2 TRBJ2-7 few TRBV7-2 CASSQSSGRDEQYF TGTGCCAGCAGCCAATCTAGCGGGAGAGACGAGCAGTACTTC
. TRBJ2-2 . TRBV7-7 CASRQNRATGELFF TGTGCTAGCAGACAGAACAGGGCCACCGGGGAGCTGTTTTTT
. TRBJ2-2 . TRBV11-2 CASSLGVSNTGELFF TGTGCCAGCTCCCTCGGAGTCTCGAACACCGGGGAGCTGTTTTTT
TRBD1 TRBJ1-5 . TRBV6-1 CASSALTGLKTQPQHF TGTGCCAGCAGTGCCTTGACAGGGTTGAAGACTCAGCCCCAGCATTTT
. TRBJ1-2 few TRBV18 CASSPGRRDPSGYTF TGTGCCAGCTCACCGGGACGGCGGGACCCTAGTGGCTACACCTTC
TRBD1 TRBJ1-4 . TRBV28 CASSLLSQGDEKLFF TGTGCCAGCAGTTTATTATCCCAGGGGGATGAAAAACTGTTTTTT
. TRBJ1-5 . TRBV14 CASSQRSLANVPQHF TGTGCCAGCAGCCAACGGTCCCTAGCGAATGTACCCCAGCATTTT
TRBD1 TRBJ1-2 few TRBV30 CAWTLQGAGRGYTF TGTGCCTGGACCTTACAGGGGGCAGGACGGGGCTACACCTTC
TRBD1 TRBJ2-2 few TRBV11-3 CASSLGRGWNTGELFF TGTGCCAGCAGCTTAGGCAGGGGGTGGAACACCGGGGAGCTGTTTTTT
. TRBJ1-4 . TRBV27 CASSITETNEKLFF TGTGCCAGCAGTATCACAGAGACTAATGAAAAACTGTTTTTT
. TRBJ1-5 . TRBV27 CASRIQGIDNQPQHF TGTGCCAGCAGGATCCAGGGGATCGACAATCAGCCCCAGCATTTT
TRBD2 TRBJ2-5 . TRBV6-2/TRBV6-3 CASSDRLAGAVVETQYF TGTGCCAGCAGTGACCGACTAGCGGGAGCAGTCGTGGAGACCCAGTACTTC
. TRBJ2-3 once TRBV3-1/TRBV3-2 CASSQARTDTQYF TGTGCCAGCAGCCAGGCCCGCACAGATACGCAGTATTTT
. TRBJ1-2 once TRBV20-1 CSASSPTRFNYGYTF TGCAGTGCTAGTTCCCCGACAAGATTTAACTATGGCTACACCTTC
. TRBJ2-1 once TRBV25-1 CASSDSLSANEQFF TGTGCCAGCAGCGACAGTCTCTCGGCAAATGAGCAGTTCTTC
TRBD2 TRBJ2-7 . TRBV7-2 CASSLATSGSREQYF TGTGCCAGCAGCTTAGCGACTAGCGGGAGTAGGGAGCAGTACTTC
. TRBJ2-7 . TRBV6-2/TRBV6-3 CASSYVLVSTSYEQYF TGTGCCAGCAGTTACGTGTTGGTCAGTACGTCCTACGAGCAGTACTTC
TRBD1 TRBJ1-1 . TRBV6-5 CASSSRGQAEAFF TGTGCCAGCAGTTCCAGGGGGCAGGCTGAAGCTTTCTTT
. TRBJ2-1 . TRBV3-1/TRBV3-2 CASSQDAGSSYNEQFF TGTGCCAGCAGCCAAGATGCCGGGAGCTCCTACAATGAGCAGTTCTTC
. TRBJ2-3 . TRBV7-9 CASSVQGTTDTQYF TGTGCCAGCAGCGTACAGGGTACAACAGATACGCAGTATTTT
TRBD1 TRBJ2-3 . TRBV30 CAWSGQGLTDTQYF TGTGCCTGGAGTGGACAGGGGCTAACAGATACGCAGTATTTT
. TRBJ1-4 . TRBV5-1 CASRGGAGELFF TGCGCCAGTCGAGGTGGTGCGGGAGAACTGTTTTTT
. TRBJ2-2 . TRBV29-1 CSVQVANTGELFF TGCAGCGTACAGGTTGCGAACACCGGGGAGCTGTTTTTT
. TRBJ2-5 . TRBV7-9 CASSLANNQETQYF TGTGCCAGCAGCTTAGCTAACAACCAAGAGACCCAGTACTTC